This TCR beta chain was recovered during a study of T cell responses to AZD1222 COVID-19 vaccine (dated by TCRdb to about 2021). With respect to the entire study: TCR sequencing covered about 230 trial participants: 200 to 210 given two doses of AZD1222 and 26 given two doses of MenACWY control vaccine. Trial participants were enrolled by age into subgroups of 18-55, 56-69 and 70-plus years, and roughly 150, 30 and 60 TCR-sequenced participants, respectively, were included in these subgroups. Overall study results and their limits: Vaccine-associated CD4 TCRs spanned the whole spike protein, with dominant responses in regions 160-218 and 743-854. A significant rise in spike-specific TCR breadth and depth was observed after two AZD1222 doses relative to day 0 and relative to MenACWY recipients. The 56-69-year group was small, and its depth increase did not reach significance, likely because of low power. Reportedly, almost half of the unique spike-specific TCRs recognized epitopes lying outside the regions that are mutated in the B.1.351 and B.1.1.7 variants. No day 14 peak-response samples were available, so repertoires were characterized only after the peak T cell response. Participants were mostly white British and included more females than males, and it was suggested by the authors that clonal diversity may have been underestimated. Only five to seven AZD1222 recipients were SARS-CoV-2 seropositive at baseline, limiting conclusions about previously exposed vaccinees.

Notes on this clone: The clone's antigen remains unknown. It has no much larger one-base neighbor in the sample; base qualities were not kept.

V ends up 4 bases short and J 4 bases short, with an unmatched junction base count of 9. Taken from cysteine to phenylalanine, the CDR3 has 15 residues. Only CDR3 DNA remains: 45 bases, in frame from the first base. The germline V gene (reference sequence) yields LNHDA for CDR1 and SQIVND for CDR2. In the paper's terms, the time point label means: about 28 days (+/-7) after the second vaccine dose. AZD1222 recipients whose second dose came at about 4 weeks and those whose second dose came at about 12 weeks were combined into one group, since spike-specific TCR depth and breadth did not differ between the two schedules. The vaccinee samples were drawn from two UK trials, COV001 and COV002, one of which was a single-blind randomized controlled phase 2/3 trial testing AZD1222 (ChAdOx1 nCoV-19) in healthy adults. For TCRbeta chain sequencing, PBMC samples were collected from trial participants at day 0 and at day 28 after the second dose.

The CDR3 regions of human TCRbeta chains were subjected to immunosequencing. As for the authors' bioinformatics: Repertoire TCRs were checked for matches against a reference library of SARS-CoV-2-specific TCRs that had been generated using the MIRA antigen-specificity platform. Breadth meant the fraction of unique TCRs that were SARS-CoV-2-associated, whereas depth meant the fraction of total T cells that were SARS-CoV-2-associated. Using the MIRA data, each spike-specific TCR was mapped to the spike region that the TCR reacts to and placed in a CD4 or CD8 class. Log10-transformed breadth and depth values were compared by one-way ANOVA with Sidak's multiple comparisons tests. TCRdb mirrors the immuneACCESS table, restricted to in-frame sequences. Some clones are absent from its copies; in checked studies, under half trace to an unresolved V gene, and the reason for the others is unknown. V and J calls and clone size are as listed in that table; D and trimming were resolved from the DNA. In this sample the table shows around 80,000 clones, roughly 88% of which occur a single time. In total, the top ten clones hold about 10% of the sample.

The rearranged chain carries TRBV19 and TRBJ1-1, and 7 junctional nucleotides match TRBD1. The sample in question was peripheral blood, obtained 28 days after the second AZD1222 dose. The origin of this receptor is an adult who received the AZD1222 COVID-19 vaccine. The DNA sequence follows: TGTGCCAGTAGTACCATACAGGGGTCGGGCACTGAAGCTTTCTTT. This translates into CASSTIQGSGTEAFF.